This T cell receptor (beta chain) is drawn from a study of cytotoxic CD8 clonotypes in ibrutinib-treated CLL. Libraries were prepared by immunoSEQ multiplex PCR; TCRdb keeps only in-frame clonotypes and omits some of them. The table shows 250,000 to 350,000 clones, with more than 70% occurring only once. Of note for this clone: What it binds is unknown.

Study-wide findings and caveats: A rise in clonality was seen at ibrutinib response, and a fall back toward baseline was seen at progression. The clonality rise at ibrutinib response reflected private clonotype expansion. Against age-matched healthy donors, baseline clonality ran higher and tracked circulating CD8+ T-cell counts.

The sample in question was PBMCs, obtained at disease progression, from a patient treated with ibrutinib. This TCR derives from a human donor with chronic lymphocytic leukemia.

Written as DNA, the CDR3 is TGCGCCAGCAGTGATCCGGGGTTGAGCACTGAAGCTTTCTTT. Its translation: CASSDPGLSTEAFF. This chain connects TRBV10-1 to TRBJ1-1, with D uncertain. The CDR3 loop spans 14 amino acids. The V gene's germline CDR1 is WNHNN and CDR2 SYGVQD (reference sequence). The germline V and J ends were trimmed by 3 bases and 4 bases, with 12 bases remaining between them.